The 26 T cell receptor beta chains reported below all come from one sample, sequenced in a study of blood T cell repertoires in COVID-19. Libraries were prepared by immunoSEQ multiplex PCR; TCRdb keeps only in-frame clonotypes and omits some of them. The sample consists of approximately 480,000 clones, about 91% of them appearing once. Sample: peripheral blood. The receptors were gathered from a man younger than 35 with COVID-19, enrolled during active disease.

This clone was picked up one time. The chain combines TRBV19 with TRBJ2-2; 8 bases are shared with TRBD1. The CDR3 runs to 14 residues. Germline loops: CDR1 LNHDA, CDR2 SQIVND (reference sequence). J was trimmed by 6 bases and V by 6 bases; bases with no gene match: 6. The CDR3 loop reads CASRVGQEAGELFF. The CDR3 nucleotides read TGTGCCAGTAGAGTGGGACAGGAGGCCGGGGAGCTGTTTTTT.

V gene TRBV2 combines with J gene TRBJ2-7; TRBD2 agrees at 7 bases. The CDR3 consists of 14 residues. Germline CDR1 SNHLY, CDR2 FYNNEI. The V and J ends lost 4 bases and 6 bases, in that order; junction bases with no gene match: 9. CDR3 amino acids: CASSVGGSIPEQYF. DNA for the CDR3: TGTGCCAGCAGTGTCGGCGGGAGTATCCCCGAGCAGTACTTC.

This clone turned up a few times. The chain is built from TRBV7-9 and TRBJ2-2; D gene unclear. Trimming cost V 0 bases and J 10 bases, with 9 bases left between them. The CDR3 consists of 13 residues. Germline CDR1 and CDR2: SEHNR and FQNEAQ (reference sequence). DNA for the CDR3: TGTGCCAGCAGCTTAGCGGCCCTGCAGGAGCTGTTTTTT. Amino acids: CASSLAALQELFF.

Of note for this clone: The same CDR3 is also encoded by other DNA sequences in this sample. The V call is TRBV6-5, the J call TRBJ2-7, with 7 positions matching TRBD1. The CDR3 spans 14 residues. The V gene end was trimmed by 6 bases and the J gene end by 1 base; junction bases not matched to a gene: 6. Germline assignment: CDR1 MNHEY and CDR2 SVGAGI. For the CDR3, the DNA is TGTGCCAGCAGGAAACCGGGACAGTCCTACGAGCAGTACTTC. Its protein is CASRKPGQSYEQYF.

The gene calls are TRBV5-6 and TRBJ2-7, with 8 bases lining up with TRBD1. The V and J ends lost 5 bases and 3 bases, in that order; junction bases with no gene match: 4. The CDR3 covers 13 residues. In germline, CDR1 is SGHDT, CDR2 YYEEEE. This CDR3 reads CASRFDRGYEQYF. The CDR3 region has the DNA TGTGCCAGCAGGTTTGACAGGGGCTACGAGCAGTACTTC.

The rearrangement joins TRBV7-6 to TRBJ2-2; D gene unclear. This CDR3 spans 15 amino acids. Germline V lookup: CDR1 SGHVS, CDR2 FNYEAQ. Trimming took 0 bases from V and 4 from J, leaving 9 bases between them. CDR3 protein: CASSLAYPGTGELFF. The CDR3 DNA sequence: TGTGCCAGCAGCTTAGCGTACCCGGGCACCGGGGAGCTGTTTTTT.

The chain is built from TRBV24-1 and TRBJ1-5; D gene uncertain. V was trimmed by 5 bases and J by 0 bases, leaving 7 bases between them. The germline V gene encodes CDR1 KGHDR and CDR2 SFDVKD. This CDR3 comprises 14 residues. The CDR3 DNA is TGTGCCACCAGTGTGGCGGGTAGCAATCAGCCCCAGCATTTT. It translates to CATSVAGSNQPQHF.

CDR3 DNA sequence: TGTGCCAGCAGACAGGACAGCTTGTGGCCCCAGCATTTT. Its translation is CASRQDSLWPQHF. V is TRBV2 and J is TRBJ1-5; a possible D gene is TRBD1 (6 bases). Trimming left V 6 bases short and J 9 bases short, with 15 bases between. Germline V CDR1 and CDR2: SNHLY, FYNNEI. This CDR3 spans 13 amino acids.

This rearrangement joins TRBV18 to TRBJ1-1, with D perhaps matching TRBD1 (6 bases). The CDR3 covers 14 residues. CDR1 and CDR2 from the germline V gene are KGHSH and LQKENI. Trimming pared 4 bases from V and 7 bases from J, leaving 16 bases between. The CDR3 DNA reads TGTGCCAGCTCACACTCGAAACAGGGCGGTGAAGCTTTCTTT. Amino acid sequence: CASSHSKQGGEAFF.

The V call is TRBV23-1, the J call TRBJ2-2; 8 bases map to TRBD2. TRBV23-1 is recorded as an ORF, its role being uncertain. V shed 0 bases and J 6 bases; nucleotides not matched to a gene: 9. The length of the CDR3 is 17 residues. The CDR3 loop reads CASSQSREGPTAGELFF. The CDR3 DNA follows: TGCGCCAGCAGTCAATCTCGGGAGGGACCCACGGCCGGGGAGCTGTTTTTT.

This chain joins TRBV7-9 and TRBJ2-7; weak D call: TRBD1 (5 bases). The CDR3 length is 14 residues. CDR1 is SEHNR, CDR2 FQNEAQ, per germline (reference sequence). Deletions cut 5 bases from V and 5 bases from J, with 16 bases between. The CDR3 DNA sequence: TGTGCCAGCAGCCATCCCCAGACAGTTCACGAGCAGTACTTC. Translation: CASSHPQTVHEQYF.

This chain uses TRBV28 with TRBJ2-3; TRBD2 matches at 9 bases. Unmatched junction bases numbered 11, after V lost 7 bases and J lost 3 bases. Germline CDR1 MDHEN, CDR2 SYDVKM. The CDR3 runs to 16 residues. The CDR3 is CASTLNEAGGTDTQYF. The CDR3 DNA is TGTGCCAGCACATTGAACGAAGCGGGAGGAACAGATACGCAGTATTTT.

This chain links TRBV20-1 with TRBJ2-5, with 10 nucleotides matching TRBD2. Germline V CDR1 and CDR2: DFQATT, SNEGSKA (reference sequence). CDR3 length: 16 amino acids. The V and J ends lost 3 bases and 7 bases, in that order; junction bases with no gene match: 14. CDR3 sequence: CSASLAGARVTGTQYF. The CDR3 region has the DNA TGCAGTGCTAGTCTAGCGGGGGCCCGGGTTACAGGGACCCAGTACTTC.

This chain connects TRBV10-3 to TRBJ2-2; perhaps TRBD1 as D (6 bases). The length of the CDR3 is 20 residues. CDR1 and CDR2 (germline): ENHRY, SYGVKD. Trimming shortened V by 2 bases and J by 6 bases, and 28 bases separated the two germline ends. The CDR3 DNA reads as TGTGCCATCAGTGAGCACGTGAGAGTTCTCGGGACAAGCCCCCCCGGGGAGCTGTTTTTT. Encoded protein: CAISEHVRVLGTSPPGELFF.

The CDR3 DNA follows: TGCGCCAGCAGCTTGCGATCTCGCGGCGCCTACAATGAGCAGTTCTTC. Protein product: CASSLRSRGAYNEQFF. V usage is TRBV5-1 and J usage is TRBJ2-1; no definite D call. Germline lookup yields CDR1 SGHRS and CDR2 YFSETQ. The CDR3 is made up of 16 amino acids. V was pared by 1 base and J by 2 bases, with 13 bases between.

This sequence joins TRBV7-9 and TRBJ2-5; TRBD1 matches at 9 bases. The CDR3 is 16 residues long. The germline V gene has CDR1 SEHNR and CDR2 FQNEAQ (reference sequence). The junction had 8 bases not matched to a gene; V was cut back by 5 bases and J by 1 base. CDR3 DNA: TGTGCCAGCAGCCCAAGGACAGGGGTTTCCCAAGAGACCCAGTACTTC. Its protein is CASSPRTGVSQETQYF.

This rearrangement joins TRBV10-2 to TRBJ1-2; the match to TRBD1 covers 9 bases. The junction had 4 bases not matched to a gene; V was cut back by 0 bases and J by 14 bases. Germline CDR1 WSHSY, CDR2 SAAADI. The CDR3 has 12 amino acids. CDR3 nucleotide sequence: TGCGCCAGCAGTGAGTCGGGACAGGGTTTGACCTTC. Its translation is CASSESGQGLTF.

V and J are TRBV2 and TRBJ2-4, with 12 bases lining up with TRBD2. Unmatched junction bases numbered 4, after V lost 4 bases and J lost 6 bases. The CDR3 loop spans 15 amino acids. The V gene's germline CDR1 is SNHLY and CDR2 FYNNEI. DNA for the CDR3: TGTGCCAGCAGTGGTCTAGCGGGAGGGCTAAACATTCAGTACTTC. Protein product: CASSGLAGGLNIQYF.

This chain connects TRBV3-1 (or the pseudogene TRBV3-2) to TRBJ2-3; 7 bases align to TRBD2. The CDR3 length is 17 residues. Looked up from germline, CDR1 is LGHDT and CDR2 is YNNKEL (reference sequence). With V trimmed by 3 bases and J by 0 bases, 9 bases remained unmatched. CDR3 DNA: TGTGCCAGCAGCCAGGGGCGAGCTAGCGGAAGCACAGATACGCAGTATTTT. Encoded protein: CASSQGRASGSTDTQYF.

The V call is TRBV29-1, the J call TRBJ2-3; 14 bases are shared with TRBD2. Germline assignment: CDR1 SQVTM and CDR2 ANQGSEA. The CDR3 consists of 14 residues. The ends lost 7 bases at V and 6 bases at J; junction bases unmatched: 6. The CDR3 reads CSGRTSGRYDTQYF. In DNA, the CDR3 is TGCAGCGGGAGGACTAGCGGGAGGTATGATACGCAGTATTTT.

The chain uses TRBV7-2 and TRBJ1-2, with unresolved D. Germline lookup yields CDR1 SGHTA and CDR2 FQGNSA. The V end lost 1 base, the J end lost 0 bases, and 9 bases lay between the germline ends. The CDR3 runs to 15 residues. CDR3 bases: TGTGCCAGCAGCTTAGAGGAGGGCCCTAACTATGGCTACACCTTC. Amino acid sequence: CASSLEEGPNYGYTF.

J is TRBJ2-1 and V is TRBV7-3, with 13 bases identical to TRBD2. Losses at the gene ends were 4 bases for V and 8 bases for J; bases not matched to a gene: 5. The CDR3 loop spans 15 amino acids. CDR1 SGHTA and CDR2 FQGTGA come from the germline V gene. The CDR3 nucleotides are TGTGCCAGCAGCTCCAGGACTAGCGGGAGCGATGAGCAGTTCTTC. The encoded protein is CASSSRTSGSDEQFF.

J is TRBJ2-6 and V is TRBV19; 11 bases line up with TRBD1. This CDR3 has 16 residues. V dropped 5 bases and J dropped 1; count of bases not matched to a gene: 1. Per the germline V gene, CDR1 is LNHDA and CDR2 is SQIVND (reference sequence). CDR3 residues: CASSRDRGSGANVLTF. The DNA of the CDR3 is TGTGCCAGTAGTCGGGACAGGGGGTCTGGGGCCAACGTCCTGACTTTC. Full variable domain (outside the CDR3, taken from reference TRBV19 and TRBJ2-6): DGGITQSPKYLFRKEGQNVTLSCEQNLNHDAMYWYRQDPGQGLRLIYYSQIVNDFQKGDIAEGYSVSREKKESFPLTVTSAQKNPTAFYLCASSRDRGSGANVLTFGAGSRLTVL.

The chain has TRBV6-2 or TRBV6-3 and TRBJ1-1; 7 bases are a match to TRBD1. The V gene end was trimmed by 0 bases and the J gene end by 3 bases; junction bases not matched to a gene: 10. CDR1 MNHEY and CDR2 SVGEGT come from the germline V gene. This CDR3 region has 17 residues. The CDR3 coding sequence is TGTGCCAGCAGTTACTCCCACAGGGGCTTTCGGTACACTGAAGCTTTCTTT. Protein: CASSYSHRGFRYTEAFF.

CDR3 sequence: CATSAPGYPQETQYF. The CDR3 DNA reads as TGTGCCACCAGTGCACCAGGGTATCCCCAAGAGACCCAGTACTTC. The chain couples TRBV24-1 to TRBJ2-5; D perhaps matches TRBD1 (5 bases). The CDR3 extends over 15 amino acids. CDR1 and CDR2 (germline): KGHDR, SFDVKD. V lost 5 bases and J 1 base, leaving 13 bases between the germline ends.

This clone was seen just once. CDR3 sequence (DNA): TGTGCCAGCAGTGAATCCGGCAGGGTCGGCACTAATGAAAAACTGTTTTTT. Protein: CASSESGRVGTNEKLFF. This chain uses TRBV25-1 with TRBJ1-4, with D possibly being TRBD1 (5 bases). Trimming took 1 base from V and 2 from J, leaving 14 bases between them. CDR1 is MGHDK, CDR2 SYGVNS, per germline. The CDR3 runs 17 residues.